The 7 T cell receptor beta chains below come from one sample, sequenced in a study of cytomegalovirus exposure and HLA in healthy donors. This table comes from immunoSEQ multiplex PCR, and its TCRdb copy is limited to in-frame clones, with some not included. Found here are 95,000 to 120,000 clones, approximately 85% of them singletons; the top ten hold about 3%. Input material: PBMCs. These receptors originate from a young woman in good health and CMV-seronegative.

V is TRBV2 and J is TRBJ1-4; D is unclear. Germline CDR1 reads SNHLY; CDR2 reads FYNNEI. V was clipped by 7 bases and J by 8 bases, with 14 bases between them. The CDR3 is 13 amino acids. CDR3 DNA sequence: TGTGCCAGCAATCGAGGGTTCCAGGAAAAACTGTTTTTT. Encoded protein: CASNRGFQEKLFF.

The V gene is TRBV4-2, the J gene TRBJ2-7, with 9 positions matching TRBD2. With V trimmed by 0 bases and J by 2 bases, 2 bases remained unmatched. CDR3 size: 15 residues. CDR1 and CDR2 from the germline V gene are LGHNA and YNFKEQ. The CDR3 region has the DNA TGTGCCAGCAGCCAAGATGCGGGGGGGCCCTACGAGCAGTACTTC. Protein product: CASSQDAGGPYEQYF.

The V call is TRBV6-6, the J call TRBJ1-4, with 8 bases lining up with TRBD1. Trimming at V came to 4 bases and at J to 4 bases, leaving 8 bases not matched to a gene. The CDR3 length is 16 residues. CDR1 MNHNY and CDR2 SVGAGI come from the germline V gene (reference sequence). The CDR3 is CASSSGTGFRNEKLFF. The CDR3 nucleotides read TGTGCCAGCAGTTCCGGGACAGGTTTTCGTAATGAAAAACTGTTTTTT.

The genes are TRBV6-7 and TRBJ1-3; D uncertain. TRBV6-7 is an ORF, and what it does is uncertain. CDR3 size: 16 residues. Trimming stripped 9 bases from V and 0 bases from J, with 18 bases between. This CDR3 reads CARGQQARDSGNTIYF. In DNA, the CDR3 is TGTGCCAGGGGCCAACAAGCGCGGGACTCTGGAAACACCATATATTTT.

The chain uses TRBV30 and TRBJ2-2; D not resolved. CDR3 length: 15 residues. The germline V gene has CDR1 GTSNPN and CDR2 SVGIG (reference sequence). Trimming left V 1 base short and J 7 bases short, with 16 bases between. This CDR3 is CAWSAFTVRGGELFF. CDR3 DNA: TGTGCCTGGAGTGCTTTTACGGTGCGAGGCGGGGAGCTGTTTTTT.

J is TRBJ2-3 and V is TRBV2, with TRBD2 matching 9 bases. Germline CDR1 reads SNHLY; CDR2 reads FYNNEI. The CDR3 length is 15 residues. With V trimmed by 4 bases and J by 2 bases, 4 bases remained unmatched. The CDR3 loop is CASSVSGGITDTQYF. Written as DNA, the CDR3 is TGTGCCAGCAGTGTAAGCGGGGGGATCACAGATACGCAGTATTTT.

The chain joins TRBV19 to TRBJ2-7; possibly TRBD2 for D (6 bases). Trimming stripped 4 bases from V and 3 bases from J, with 22 bases between. Germline loops: CDR1 LNHDA, CDR2 SQIVND (reference sequence). There are 17 residues in the CDR3. The CDR3 reads CASSNGRVSEGYYEQYF. CDR3 nucleotides: TGTGCCAGTAGTAATGGCAGGGTCTCGGAGGGGTACTACGAGCAGTACTTC.